The present entry profiles one T cell receptor (beta chain) with its context. The target of this receptor is not known. Base qualities are missing; no much larger clone stands one base away. This entry belongs to a study of cytomegalovirus exposure and HLA in healthy donors (dated by TCRdb to between 2016 and 2019). A note on the overall study: According to an earlier analysis of a few hundred of the donors, 200 million or so T cells yielded 117 million unique TCR beta sequences and 276 Gb of sequence data. An early release that covered some 630 HLA-typed donors contained approximately 320 gigabases of sequencing data and approximately 85 million unique TCR sequences. Of the roughly 430 genotyped donors, 81% fell in the genetic ancestry cluster associated with self-reported Caucasian donors. The study aimed to test whether cataloging public T cell receptors could reveal signatures of past pathogen exposure. Using immunosequencing, the study profiled T cell repertoires from 550 to 750 subjects and related those repertoires to cytomegalovirus serostatus. Along with the approximately 650-subject first cohort, a separate validation cohort of roughly 110 different subjects was used. To predict cytomegalovirus infection status, the study combined high-throughput TCR immunosequencing, statistical association of individual TCRs with disease status, and machine learning. A later analysis re-analyzed previously published TCR beta repertoires from approximately 700 donors and added high-resolution HLA genotyping to study TCR occurrence patterns. In the later analysis, no new phenotypic data were used to find candidate immune exposures; instead, reliance was placed on TCR beta sequences and their occurrence across donors. In an earlier analysis of a few hundred of the donors, high-throughput TCR beta sequencing was used to judge whether each TCR beta V gene segment behaved as functional or pseudogenic. Donor age, sex, ethnicity and CMV serostatus were compiled together with the repertoire data. A later genetic analysis used genome-wide SNP genotypes for about 65% of the 666 donors, treating that subset as a discovery cohort. Every repertoire in the discovery cohort had been generated on one and the same sequencing platform. HLA typing included class I and class II loci at four-digit resolution. Typing coverage differed by locus: A, B, C, DRB1 and DQB1 were typed in about 629-630 donors, DQA1 in approximately 520, DPA1 in 600 to 610, and DPB1 in just under 490. A few DR-DQ haplotypes were handled as single units for association and clustering because linkage in the cohort was strong. Among 398 genotyped donors of the cohort, an average of about 240,000 unique TCR beta nucleotide sequences were sequenced per donor, roughly 20% of them non-productive.

Library method: the immunoSEQ multiplex PCR assay. For the multiplex PCR, a mixture combining 60 forward primers for TCR Vbeta segments and 13 reverse primers for TCR Jbeta segments was used. The CDR3 region of rearranged TCR beta genes was amplified from genomic DNA by a multiplex PCR assay. On the Illumina HiSeq System, the amplified TCR beta libraries were sequenced as 87-base-pair reads. In the paper's pipeline: In a later analysis, tens of millions of unique TCR beta chains were counted across the 650 to 750 repertoires, and approximately 9.9 million of these chains were shared by at least two donors. A nearest-neighbor algorithm error-corrected the raw reads and collapsed the reads into unique sequences, merging closely related sequences to remove PCR and sequencing errors. Alignment of CDR3 sequences to IMGT reference sequences was used to assign V, D and J gene segments. For a sequence to be retained, at least a six-nucleotide match to both a V gene segment and a J gene segment was required. A rearrangement was called productive if the CDR3 had no stop codons and remained in frame with V and J, and every other rearrangement was called non-productive. CDR3 was defined by IMGT convention, running from the second conserved V-encoded cysteine to the conserved J-encoded phenylalanine. Sequences without an unambiguous match to a single V gene segment were excluded from the earlier analysis of 450 to 650 of the donors. In an earlier analysis of approximately 590 of the donors, V segments were called functional above 56.7% productive rearrangements and were called segregating when the between-donor standard deviation exceeded 5%. A statistical classification framework was built for diagnosing cytomegalovirus status from the catalog of TCR beta chain sequences. V and J gene assignment, in a later analysis, came from comparing TCR nucleotide sequences with IMGT/GENE-DB human TR gene sequences. A later analysis assigned CDR3 sequences and most-parsimonious VDJ recombination scenarios with the TCRdist pipeline. A later analysis defined each TCR beta chain by its CDR3 amino acid sequence plus V-gene family, and excluded reads lacking a unique V-gene family. A later analysis removed several hundred highly shared, low-generation-probability nucleotide sequences to deal with suspected cross-contamination and a sequencing artifact. For each public chain, a later analysis derived a clonal expansion index from normalized ranks of inferred template counts within each repertoire. A later analysis computed generation probabilities with a VDJ recombination model fitted to out-of-frame rearrangements, and checked the results against IGoR. A later analysis scored TCR-TCR, TCR-HLA and TCR-CMV co-occurrence with hypergeometric tests, applying a repertoire-size bias correction to TCR pairs. In a later analysis, false discovery rates were estimated by permuting HLA or CMV assignments 20 times. In a later analysis, co-occurring TCRs were grouped using DBSCAN, with TCRdist sequence similarity added in when clustering inside HLA-allele-positive subsets. For co-occurrence clustering, repertoires with fewer than 30,000 or more than 120,000 public chains were excluded, along with roughly 5 repertoires with anomalous nucleotide sharing. The table was pulled from immuneACCESS by TCRdb, which kept in-frame rearrangements only. Such tables lose some clones; where checked, under half of the loss comes from unresolved V genes, and the rest has no known cause. The DNA was the basis for D and trimming; V, J and clone size are from that table. The sample records about 160,000 clones, roughly three quarters of which are singletons. The ten largest clones take up 9.7% of the sample.

Spanning cysteine to phenylalanine, the CDR3 consists of 15 amino acids. Only the CDR3 portion is preserved as DNA: 45 bases, with reading frame beginning at the first base. The germline ends are 17 bases apart after V is trimmed by 6 bases and J by 6 bases. The germline V gene (reference sequence) specifies LNHDA as CDR1 and SQIVND as CDR2. The cohort consisted of 600 to 750 healthy bone marrow donors. All cohort members were sampled while nominally healthy, although unrecorded immune exposures were likely present. The donor was CMV seropositive and was included in the group of 250 to 300 seropositive cohort members. A peripheral blood sample was provided by each donor, and peripheral blood mononuclear cells were used for TCR beta sequencing. Genomic DNA extraction from the blood cell samples was performed with the Qiagen DNeasy Blood Extraction Kit. The paper's findings and limits, for the study overall: It was suggested by the authors that the approach could potentially be generalized to other disease states and immunological phenotypes. The sequencing pipeline was judged likely to have produced a cluster of highly shared sequence variants as a technical artifact. For the cohort, immune exposure information was limited to CMV serostatus. Linkage disequilibrium might explain the correlated functional status among segregating V segments, but an unknown experimental factor could not be excluded. The earlier analysis of nearly 600 of the donors excluded approximately 17 rarely observed V segments, including chromosome 9 orphons, because counts were too low. Roughly uniform sequencing depth across donors was assumed in presence/absence analyses, although this assumption may not hold. A later analysis found that HLA-associated TCR beta chains were more clonally expanded and had lower generation probabilities than equally common non-associated chains. According to a later genetic analysis, donors in an Asian-associated ancestry cluster had fewer N-insertions in productive TCRs than the approximately 670-donor mean. A later analysis reported that several top co-occurrence clusters appeared linked to parvovirus B19, influenza, CMV and Epstein-Barr virus. A later analysis found that most CMV-associated TCR beta chains appeared HLA-restricted, with HLA associations seemingly driven largely by CMV exposure. Strong co-occurrence of HLA alleles, especially DR and DQ, made assigning TCR associations to individual alleles difficult. The cohort was sequenced for TCR beta chains only, and without alpha or paired-chain data the features that could be detected were limited. Because HLA typing was missing for some donors at each locus, association tests included only the typed subset. In both the original and validation cohorts, the classifier was reported to diagnose cytomegalovirus status with high specificity and sensitivity. Specific HLA alleles were associated with roughly 16,000 TCR beta sequences at a false discovery rate of 0.05 in a later analysis. In an earlier analysis of about 550 of the donors, most TCR beta V segments were observed in productive rearrangements about 90% or about 30% of the time, broadly matching IMGT annotations. In a later analysis, the rate of TCR association differed among HLA loci, with DRB1 alleles having the most associated TCRs and HLA-C alleles having the fewest. The study gave a list of some 150 TCR beta chains associated with cytomegalovirus. Some IMGT-functional V segments, including TRBV6-2 and TRBV6-3, could not be told apart with the 87-base-pair reads, so those segments were excluded. Three of the identified cytomegalovirus-associated TCR beta chains were confirmed in vitro to be specific for cytomegalovirus antigens. A further reported finding was that TCR beta sequences accurately predicted the HLA-A and HLA-B alleles for most subjects in the first cohort. Most TCR sequences were seen in very few donors, while some public TCRs were found in many individuals. In a later genetic analysis, a missense DCLRE1C variant was associated with V-gene and J-gene trimming of TCR beta chains, and the association was replicated in an independent cohort.

The chain is assembled from TRBV19 and TRBJ1-4; the D gene is unclear. The specimen sequenced was PBMCs. This clonotype was obtained from a young man in good health and CMV-seropositive. The DNA reads TGTGCCAGTAGCGCTGACGGGGATGGAGATGAAAAACTGTTTTTT. Its protein product is CASSADGDGDEKLFF.